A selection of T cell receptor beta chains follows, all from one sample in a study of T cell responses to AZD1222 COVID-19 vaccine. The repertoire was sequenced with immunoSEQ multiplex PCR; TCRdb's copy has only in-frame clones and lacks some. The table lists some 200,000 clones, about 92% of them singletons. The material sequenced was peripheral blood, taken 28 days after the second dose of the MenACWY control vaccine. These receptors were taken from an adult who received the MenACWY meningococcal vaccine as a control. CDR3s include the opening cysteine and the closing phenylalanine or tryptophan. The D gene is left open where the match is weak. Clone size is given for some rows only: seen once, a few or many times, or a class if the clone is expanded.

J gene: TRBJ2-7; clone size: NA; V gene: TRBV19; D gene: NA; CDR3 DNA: TGTGCCAGTAGTTTAACGGGGTACGAGCAGTACTTC; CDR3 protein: CASSLTGYEQYF
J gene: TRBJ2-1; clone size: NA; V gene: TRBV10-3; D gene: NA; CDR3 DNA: TGTGCCATCAGTGGGGGGGGACAGAACTTTGTCAATGAGCAGTTCTTC; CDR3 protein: CAISGGGQNFVNEQFF
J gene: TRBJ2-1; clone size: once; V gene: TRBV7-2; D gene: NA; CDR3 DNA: TGTGCCAGCAGCTTAGAGGGCCCGATAACCTCCTACAATGAGCAGTTCTTC; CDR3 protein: CASSLEGPITSYNEQFF
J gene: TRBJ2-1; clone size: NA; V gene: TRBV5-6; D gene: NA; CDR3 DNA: TGTGCCAGCAGCTTGTATACCGATCTAAGGAATGAGCAGTTCTTC; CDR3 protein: CASSLYTDLRNEQFF
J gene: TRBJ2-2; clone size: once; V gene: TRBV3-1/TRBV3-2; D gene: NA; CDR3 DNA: TGTGCCAGCGGGGGACTCAGCGGGACCGGGGAGCTGTTTTTT; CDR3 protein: CASGGLSGTGELFF
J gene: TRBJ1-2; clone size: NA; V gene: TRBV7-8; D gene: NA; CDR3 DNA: TGTGCCAGCAGCTTAGGTGGGGCCGCGGGTGGCTACACCTTC; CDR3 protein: CASSLGGAAGGYTF
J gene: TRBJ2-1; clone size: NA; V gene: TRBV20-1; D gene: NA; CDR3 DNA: TGCAGTGCTAGTGAGGCGAATGAGCAGTTCTTC; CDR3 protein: CSASEANEQFF
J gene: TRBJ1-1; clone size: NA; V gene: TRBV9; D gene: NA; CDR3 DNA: TGTGCCAGCAGCGTAACAGGCCAAAACACTGAAGCTTTCTTT; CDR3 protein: CASSVTGQNTEAFF
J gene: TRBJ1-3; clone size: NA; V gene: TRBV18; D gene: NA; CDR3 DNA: TGTGCCAGCTCCCCACCCTTGTCGAGCTCTGGAAACACCATATATTTT; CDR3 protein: CASSPPLSSSGNTIYF
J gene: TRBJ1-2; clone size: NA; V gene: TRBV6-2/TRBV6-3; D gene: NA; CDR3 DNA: TGTGCCAGCAGTTCTGGCCGGAACTATGGCTACACCTTC; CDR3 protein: CASSSGRNYGYTF
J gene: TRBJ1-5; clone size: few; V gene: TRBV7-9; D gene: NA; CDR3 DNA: TGTGCCAGCAGCCCTACATATAGCAATCAGCCCCAGCATTTT; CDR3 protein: CASSPTYSNQPQHF
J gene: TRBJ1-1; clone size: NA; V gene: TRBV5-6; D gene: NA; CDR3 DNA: TGTGCCAGCAGCTTGGAGTCGGGTTTGAGGCGGACTGAAGCTTTCTTT; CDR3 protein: CASSLESGLRRTEAFF
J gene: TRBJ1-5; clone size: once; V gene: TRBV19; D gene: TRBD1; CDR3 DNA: TGTGCCAGTAGGGAGACAGGGAATAGCAATCAGCCCCAGCATTTT; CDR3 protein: CASRETGNSNQPQHF
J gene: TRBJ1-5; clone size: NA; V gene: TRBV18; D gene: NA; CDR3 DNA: TGTGCCAGCTCACCTGGGAGTAATCAGCCCCAGCATTTT; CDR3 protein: CASSPGSNQPQHF
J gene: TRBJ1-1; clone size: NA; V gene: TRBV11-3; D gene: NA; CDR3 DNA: TGTGCCAGCAGCTTAGATAGCCGGAACACTGAAGCTTTCTTT; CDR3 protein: CASSLDSRNTEAFF
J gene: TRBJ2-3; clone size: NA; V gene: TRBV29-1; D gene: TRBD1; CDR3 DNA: TGCAGCGTTGTGGAATATCGGACAGGTCCGAGGGCGCAGTATTTT; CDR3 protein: CSVVEYRTGPRAQYF
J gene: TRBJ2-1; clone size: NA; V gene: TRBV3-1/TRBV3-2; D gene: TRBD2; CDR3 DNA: TGTGCCAGCAGCCTCAAACTTTCTCTAGCGGGAGTTTACAATGAGCAGTTCTTC; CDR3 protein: CASSLKLSLAGVYNEQFF
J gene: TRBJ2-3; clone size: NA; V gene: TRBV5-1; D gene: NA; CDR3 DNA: TGCGCCAGCAGCCCCTTAGGGGGGGACACAGATACGCAGTATTTT; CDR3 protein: CASSPLGGDTDTQYF
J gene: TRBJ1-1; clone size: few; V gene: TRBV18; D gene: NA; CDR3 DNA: TGTGCCAGCTCACCGGAGGGGGACACTGAAGCTTTCTTT; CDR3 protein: CASSPEGDTEAFF
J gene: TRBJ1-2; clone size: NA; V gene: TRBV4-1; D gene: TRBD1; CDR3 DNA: TGCGCCAGCAGCCAAGATACCTGGGCAGGGGGCATGTATGGCTACACCTTC; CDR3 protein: CASSQDTWAGGMYGYTF
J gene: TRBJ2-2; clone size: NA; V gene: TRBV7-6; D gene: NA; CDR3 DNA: TGTGCCAGCAGCTTAGATCCTACCGGGGAGCTGTTTTTT; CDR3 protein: CASSLDPTGELFF
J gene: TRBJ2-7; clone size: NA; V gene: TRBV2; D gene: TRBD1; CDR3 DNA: TGTGCCAGCAGTGAAGGGCAGGGGGACTACGAGCAGTACTTC; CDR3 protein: CASSEGQGDYEQYF
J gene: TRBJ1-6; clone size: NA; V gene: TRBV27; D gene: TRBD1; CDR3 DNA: TGTGCCAGCAGTCCATCACAGGGGATGGGTAATTCACCCCTCCACTTT; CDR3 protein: CASSPSQGMGNSPLHF
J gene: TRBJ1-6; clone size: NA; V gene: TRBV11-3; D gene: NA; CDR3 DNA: TGTGCCAGCAGCTTAGATACGAATTCACCCCTCCACTTT; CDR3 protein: CASSLDTNSPLHF
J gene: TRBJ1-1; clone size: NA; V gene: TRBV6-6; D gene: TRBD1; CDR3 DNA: TGTGCCAGCAGTAAAGGGACAGCCTTGAACACTGAAGCTTTCTTT; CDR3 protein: CASSKGTALNTEAFF
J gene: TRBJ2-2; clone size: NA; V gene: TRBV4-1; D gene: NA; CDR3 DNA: TGCGCCAGCAGCCATATGACGGAGAGCACCGGGGAGCTGTTTTTT; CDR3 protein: CASSHMTESTGELFF
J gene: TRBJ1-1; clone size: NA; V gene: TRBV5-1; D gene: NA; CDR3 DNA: TGCGCCAGCAGACTGGACTATCTTGAAGCTTTCTTT; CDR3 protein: CASRLDYLEAFF
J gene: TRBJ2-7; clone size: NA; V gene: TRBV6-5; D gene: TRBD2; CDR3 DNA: TGTGCCAGCAGTTACTCGAGGGGACTAGCGGGGGAACAGTACTTC; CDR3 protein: CASSYSRGLAGEQYF
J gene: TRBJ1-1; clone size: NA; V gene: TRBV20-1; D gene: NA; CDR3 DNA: TGCAGTGCTAGTTATACTGAAGCTTTCTTT; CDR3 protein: CSASYTEAFF
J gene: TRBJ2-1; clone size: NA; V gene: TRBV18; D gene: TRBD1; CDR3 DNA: TGTGCCAGCTCACCGACAGGGGGTGAGCAGTTCTTC; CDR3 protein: CASSPTGGEQFF
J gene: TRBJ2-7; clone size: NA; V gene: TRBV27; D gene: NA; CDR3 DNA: TGTGCCAGCAGTTTATCGGCCGCTCCTGGGAACGAGCAGTACTTC; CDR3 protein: CASSLSAAPGNEQYF
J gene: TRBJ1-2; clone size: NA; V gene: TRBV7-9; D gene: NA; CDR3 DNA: TGTGCCAGCAGCTCCCGGGGGGGGTCCCATCCCACCGTATATGGCTACACCTTC; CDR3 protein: CASSSRGGSHPTVYGYTF